Shown below are 26 T cell receptor beta chains from a single sample sequenced in a study of blood T cell repertoires in COVID-19. TCRdb's table, derived via immunoSEQ multiplex PCR, lists solely in-frame clones and lacks some. Of some 200,000 clones listed, roughly 87% were seen once; the top ten hold 5.5% to 8.5%. The sequencing input was PBMCs or T cells enriched from blood (not recorded which). The origin of the receptors is a man in his thirties or forties in a cohort exposed to, infected with or recovered from COVID-19 (not recorded which).

The chain employs TRBV11-2 and TRBJ2-3; D possibly corresponds to TRBD1 (5 bases). This CDR3 region has 15 residues. Germline V CDR1 and CDR2: SGHAT, FQNNGV. The ends were cut back, 3 bases at V and 0 bases at J, with 10 bases in the middle. The CDR3 DNA sequence: TGTGCCAGCAGCTTCCAGGGTCTTAGCACAGATACGCAGTATTTT. It codes for CASSFQGLSTDTQYF.

This chain links TRBV18 with TRBJ1-2; a weak D match, TRBD1 (6 bases). V was pared by 8 bases and J by 1 base, with 14 bases between. The CDR3 extends over 14 amino acids. Germline V gene data show CDR1 as KGHSH and CDR2 as LQKENI. CDR3 sequence reads: CASNKEGDNYGYTF. In nucleotides, the CDR3 is TGTGCCAGCAACAAAGAGGGGGATAACTATGGCTACACCTTC.

The V and J genes are TRBV27 and TRBJ2-7; the match to TRBD1 covers 8 bases. Germline assignment: CDR1 MNHEY and CDR2 SMNVEV (reference sequence). The V and J ends lost 5 bases and 3 bases, in that order; junction bases with no gene match: 6. This CDR3 is 14 amino acids long. This CDR3 is CASSRTGTYYEQYF. CDR3 bases: TGTGCCAGCAGTCGGACAGGGACGTACTACGAGCAGTACTTC.

This chain connects TRBV11-2 to TRBJ2-7, with 9 bases matching TRBD2. The V and J ends lost 0 bases and 2 bases, in that order; junction bases with no gene match: 2. The CDR3 length is 15 residues. CDR1 is SGHAT and CDR2 is FQNNGV in the germline V gene. The CDR3 coding sequence is TGTGCCAGCAGCTTAGATCTAGCGGGAACCTACGAGCAGTACTTC. Translating it yields CASSLDLAGTYEQYF.

This chain links TRBV9 with TRBJ1-1; 10 positions match TRBD1. CDR1 SGDLS and CDR2 YYNGEE come from the germline V gene. Germline trimming cut 3 bases from V and 4 bases from J; bases unmatched to any gene: 6. The CDR3 contains 15 residues. The CDR3 is CASSGDRGLGTEAFF. The CDR3 DNA reads TGTGCCAGCAGCGGCGACAGGGGGCTTGGCACTGAAGCTTTCTTT.

This clone came up once. The chain employs TRBV27 and TRBJ2-3; weak D call: TRBD2 (5 bases). This CDR3 region has 14 residues. Germline lookup yields CDR1 MNHEY and CDR2 SMNVEV (reference sequence). Trimming took 2 bases from V and 6 from J, leaving 12 bases between them. CDR3 sequence (DNA): TGTGCCAGCAGTTTAGAAGGAGGAAGGGATACGCAGTATTTT. This translates into CASSLEGGRDTQYF.

A remark on this clone: Additional DNA sequences in this sample encode the identical CDR3. The chain is built from TRBV6-5 and TRBJ1-1, with 7 bases fitting TRBD1. Germline CDR1 MNHEY, CDR2 SVGAGI. CDR3 size: 14 residues. J lost 0 bases, V lost 6 bases, and 4 bases had no gene match. The CDR3: CASSRQGMNTEAFF. CDR3 coding DNA: TGTGCCAGCAGCCGACAGGGAATGAACACTGAAGCTTTCTTT.

The chain employs TRBV27 and TRBJ2-7; no firm D call. V shed 0 bases and J shed 0 bases, with 9 bases lying between them. The CDR3 consists of 15 residues. Germline lookup yields CDR1 MNHEY and CDR2 SMNVEV (reference sequence). The CDR3 sequence: CASSLSPRSSYEQYF. CDR3 DNA: TGTGCCAGCAGTTTATCGCCAAGGAGCTCCTACGAGCAGTACTTC.

The chain has TRBV2 and TRBJ2-7; D not certain. The V gene lost 2 bases and the J gene lost 0 bases, with 8 bases spanning the gap. Germline V gene sequence: CDR1 SNHLY, CDR2 FYNNEI. The length of the CDR3 is 14 residues. The CDR3 coding sequence is TGTGCCAGCAGTGAATCGGTGAGCTCCTACGAGCAGTACTTC. Its protein is CASSESVSSYEQYF.

The chain combines TRBV2 with TRBJ2-3; 8 positions match TRBD1. Germline V gives CDR1 SNHLY, CDR2 FYNNEI. V shed 7 bases and J 0 bases; nucleotides not matched to a gene: 3. There are 14 residues in the CDR3. CDR3 sequence: CASIQGASTDTQYF. The DNA for the CDR3 is TGTGCCAGCATTCAGGGGGCTAGCACAGATACGCAGTATTTT.

The V and J genes are TRBV19 and TRBJ2-3; tentatively, D is TRBD2 (5 bases). The CDR3 runs to 17 residues. V lost 6 bases to trimming and J lost 4 bases, with 23 bases between them. CDR1 and CDR2 (germline): LNHDA, SQIVND (reference sequence). The CDR3 DNA is TGTGCCAGTAGCCTGGACCGAGGGAGCTTTGGCGCAGATACGCAGTATTTT. Translation gives CASSLDRGSFGADTQYF.

V gene TRBV9 combines with J gene TRBJ2-5; possible D gene TRBD1, 6 bases. CDR1 and CDR2 (germline): SGDLS, YYNGEE. The CDR3 is made up of 14 amino acids. V was shortened by 1 base and J by 1 base, with 8 bases between the two germline ends. The CDR3 loop reads CASSVRGTQETQYF. CDR3 coding DNA: TGTGCCAGCAGCGTAAGGGGGACCCAAGAGACCCAGTACTTC. Supplemented by reference TRBV9 and TRBJ2-5, the full variable domain reads DSGVTQTPKHLITATGQRVTLRCSPRSGDLSVYWYQQSLDQGLQFLIQYYNGEERAKGNILERFSAQQFPDLHSELNLSSLELGDSALYFCASSVRGTQETQYFGPGTRLLVL.

V is TRBV7-6 and J is TRBJ2-1; 9 bases are a match to TRBD2. This CDR3 comprises 16 residues. The trim removed 2 bases at V and 4 bases at J, leaving 6 bases unmatched. The germline gives CDR1 SGHVS, CDR2 FNYEAQ. The CDR3 DNA sequence: TGTGCCAGCAGCTTATTACGGCGGGAGGGTTACAATGAGCAGTTCTTC. Its protein product is CASSLLRREGYNEQFF.

V gene TRBV28 combines with J gene TRBJ1-6; TRBD1 is a possible D gene (5 bases). V lost 5 bases and J lost 9, with 23 bases in between. There are 17 residues in the CDR3. Germline CDR1 reads MDHEN; CDR2 reads SYDVKM. The CDR3 DNA sequence: TGTGCCAGCAGTGATCCCCTAGCGGGTCGAAGGGGTTCACCCCTCCACTTT. Translation: CASSDPLAGRRGSPLHF.

This clone turned up a few times. The chain has TRBV9 and TRBJ2-5; a possible D gene is TRBD2 (5 bases). In germline, CDR1 is SGDLS, CDR2 YYNGEE. The V end was cut by 2 bases, the J end by 0 bases, with 8 bases between. CDR3 size: 14 residues. The CDR3: CASSVSGYQETQYF. Here the CDR3 DNA reads TGTGCCAGCAGCGTCTCGGGGTACCAAGAGACCCAGTACTTC.

A single count supports this clone. This chain joins TRBV9 and TRBJ1-1, with 9 nucleotides matching TRBD1. The CDR3 totals 16 residues. Germline assignment: CDR1 SGDLS and CDR2 YYNGEE. After removal of 4 bases from V and 5 bases from J, the junction contained 12 bases not matched to a gene. DNA for the CDR3: TGTGCCAGCAGCCCAACACACGACAGGGGGAGGACTGAAGCTTTCTTT. Translation gives CASSPTHDRGRTEAFF.

The chain is built from TRBV5-6 and TRBJ2-7; 7 nucleotides line up with TRBD2. J gave up 3 bases and V 1 base, and 7 bases lay outside the gene matches. The germline V gene encodes CDR1 SGHDT and CDR2 YYEEEE. The CDR3 contains 15 residues. The CDR3 sequence is CASSLWASGHYEQYF. Written as DNA, the CDR3 is TGTGCCAGCAGCTTGTGGGCTAGCGGACACTACGAGCAGTACTTC. The whole variable domain, remainder taken from reference TRBV5-6 and TRBJ2-7, is DAGVTQSPTHLIKTRGQQVTLRCSPKSGHDTVSWYQQALGQGPQFIFQYYEEEERQRGNFPDRFSGHQFPNYSSELNVNALLLGDSALYLCASSLWASGHYEQYFGPGTRLTVT.

The rearrangement joins TRBV14 to TRBJ2-2; the D gene is possibly TRBD2 (5 bases). V lost 4 bases to trimming and J lost 4 bases, with 13 bases between them. The CDR3 runs 15 residues. The germline V gene has CDR1 SGHDN and CDR2 FVKESK. The CDR3 DNA reads as TGTGCCAGCAGCCCCCCCGGGATTTCCACCGGGGAGCTGTTTTTT. It codes for CASSPPGISTGELFF.

The chain links TRBV27 to TRBJ2-5, with D maybe TRBD2 (6 bases). This CDR3 contains 11 residues. The V and J ends lost 7 bases and 7 bases respectively, with 10 bases between them. CDR1 and CDR2 from the germline V gene are MNHEY and SMNVEV (reference sequence). The CDR3 loop is CASTLGGTQYF. The CDR3 bases are TGTGCCAGCACCCTGGGAGGGACCCAGTACTTC.

This clone has a single count. The V gene is TRBV5-1, the J gene TRBJ2-1, with 8 positions matching TRBD2. V trimming: 4 bases; J trimming: 6 bases; junction bases outside the gene matches: 9. The CDR3 runs 15 residues. In germline, CDR1 is SGHRS, CDR2 YFSETQ. CDR3 amino acids: CASSATGLVPNEQFF. In DNA, the CDR3 is TGCGCCAGCAGCGCCACGGGACTAGTGCCCAATGAGCAGTTCTTC. The full variable domain, completed using reference TRBV5-1 and TRBJ2-1, is KAGVTQTPRYLIKTRGQQVTLSCSPISGHRSVSWYQQTPGQGLQFLFEYFSETQRNKGNFPGRFSGRQFSNSRSEMNVSTLELGDSALYLCASSATGLVPNEQFFGPGTRLTVL.

The chain uses TRBV7-9 and TRBJ1-5; 9 bases are a match to TRBD1. CDR1 and CDR2 from the germline V gene are SEHNR and FQNEAQ (reference sequence). The CDR3 covers 17 residues. The J segment lost 0 bases and the V segment lost 5 bases, leaving 8 bases of the junction unmatched. The CDR3 spells CASSEATGGDSNQPQHF. The CDR3 region has the DNA TGTGCCAGCAGCGAGGCGACAGGGGGAGATAGCAATCAGCCCCAGCATTTT.

The chain has TRBV19 and TRBJ2-4; 10 nucleotides match TRBD1. CDR1 and CDR2 from the germline V gene are LNHDA and SQIVND (reference sequence). This CDR3 region has 16 residues. Trimming cost V 7 bases and J 8 bases; bases outside gene matches: 14. The CDR3 nucleotides are TGTGCCAGTACTGACTCCGGGACAGGGGCTCGGGACATTCAGTACTTC. This gives the protein CASTDSGTGARDIQYF.

This clone was found once. J is TRBJ2-1 and V is TRBV7-9; 8 bases fit TRBD2. Germline-derived CDR1 and CDR2 are SEHNR and FQNEAQ (reference sequence). The trim removed 4 bases at V and 4 bases at J, leaving 6 bases unmatched. This CDR3 has 15 amino acids. The CDR3 region is CASSSTSGGYNEQFF. DNA of the CDR3: TGTGCCAGCAGCTCAACCTCGGGGGGGTACAATGAGCAGTTCTTC.

The V and J genes are TRBV5-1 and TRBJ1-3; D unresolved. Trimming removed 4 bases at V and 0 bases at J, with 14 bases between. CDR1 and CDR2 from the germline V gene are SGHRS and YFSETQ. The length of the CDR3 is 16 residues. CDR3 DNA: TGCGCCAGCAGCCCGAACTTCATCAACTCTGGAAACACCATATATTTT. It codes for CASSPNFINSGNTIYF.

The chain combines TRBV25-1 with TRBJ1-6, with D perhaps matching TRBD1 (5 bases). Trimming pared 4 bases from V and 9 bases from J, leaving 10 bases between. This CDR3 is built from 13 residues. Looked up from germline, CDR1 is MGHDK and CDR2 is SYGVNS. The CDR3 sequence is CASSVRASSPLHF. Written as DNA, the CDR3 is TGTGCCAGCAGTGTCAGGGCTTCTTCACCCCTCCACTTT.

This clone was recorded at least ten times. Other nucleotide sequences in the sample specify the same CDR3. The chain has TRBV27 and TRBJ1-2; 12 nucleotides agree with TRBD1. This CDR3 spans 14 amino acids. V trimming: 6 bases; J trimming: 6 bases; junction bases outside the gene matches: 5. Germline values: CDR1 MNHEY, CDR2 SMNVEV (reference sequence). CDR3 protein: CASSEGQGANGYTF. The CDR3 DNA follows: TGTGCCAGCAGCGAGGGACAGGGGGCGAATGGCTACACCTTC.